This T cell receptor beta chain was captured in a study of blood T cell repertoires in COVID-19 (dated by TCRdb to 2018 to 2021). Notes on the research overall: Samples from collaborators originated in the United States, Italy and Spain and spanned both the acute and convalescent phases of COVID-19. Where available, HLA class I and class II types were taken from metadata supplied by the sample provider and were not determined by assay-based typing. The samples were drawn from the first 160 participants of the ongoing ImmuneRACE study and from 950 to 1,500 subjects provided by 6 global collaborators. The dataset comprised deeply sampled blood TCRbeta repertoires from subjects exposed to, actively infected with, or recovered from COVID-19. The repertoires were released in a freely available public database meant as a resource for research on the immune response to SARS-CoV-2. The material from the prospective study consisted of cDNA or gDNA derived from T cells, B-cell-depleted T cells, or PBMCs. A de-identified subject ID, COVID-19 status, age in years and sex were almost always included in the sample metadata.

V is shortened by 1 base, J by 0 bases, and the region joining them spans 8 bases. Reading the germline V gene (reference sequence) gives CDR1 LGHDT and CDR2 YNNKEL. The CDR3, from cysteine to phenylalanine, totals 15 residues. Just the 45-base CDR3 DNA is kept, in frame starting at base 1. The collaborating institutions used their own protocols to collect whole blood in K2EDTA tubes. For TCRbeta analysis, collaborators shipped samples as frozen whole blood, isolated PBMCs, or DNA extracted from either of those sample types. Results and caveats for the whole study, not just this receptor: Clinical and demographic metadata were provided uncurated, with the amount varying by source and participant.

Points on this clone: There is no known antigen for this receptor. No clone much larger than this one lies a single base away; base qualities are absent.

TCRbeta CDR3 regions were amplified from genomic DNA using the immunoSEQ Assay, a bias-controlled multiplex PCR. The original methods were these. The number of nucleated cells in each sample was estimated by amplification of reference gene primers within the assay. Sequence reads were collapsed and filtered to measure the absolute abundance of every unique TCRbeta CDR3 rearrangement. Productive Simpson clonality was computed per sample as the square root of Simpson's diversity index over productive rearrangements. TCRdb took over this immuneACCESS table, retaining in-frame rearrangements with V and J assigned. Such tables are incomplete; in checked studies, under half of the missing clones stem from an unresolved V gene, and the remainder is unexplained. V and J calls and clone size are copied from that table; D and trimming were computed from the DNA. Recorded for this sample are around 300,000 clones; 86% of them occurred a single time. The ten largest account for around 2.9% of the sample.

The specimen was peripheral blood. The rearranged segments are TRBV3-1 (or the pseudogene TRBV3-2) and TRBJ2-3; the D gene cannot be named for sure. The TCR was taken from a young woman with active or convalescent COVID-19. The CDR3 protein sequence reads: CASSQVKASTDTQYF. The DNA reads TGTGCCAGCAGCCAAGTTAAAGCTAGCACAGATACGCAGTATTTT.